This T cell receptor beta chain was sequenced in a study of T-cell memory formation after mild COVID-19. Study-level points and caveats: Largely, contracting CD4+ clones fell within CM and EM, and contracting CD8+ clones within EMRA. Cross-reactive memory appears to have joined, as suggested by some responding clones showing up in pre-infection memory.

This clonotype was seen only a few times. Its antigen remains unknown. The junction departs from germline at one end; a sequencing error may be responsible. Germline V gene data show CDR1 as LGHNT and CDR2 as FRNRAP. CDR3 length: 12 amino acids. TCR alpha and TCR beta cDNA libraries carrying sample barcodes and UMIs were produced by 5'RACE using constant-segment primers. TCRdb ran MiXCR on the 5' RACE reads and lists one entry per CDR3 protein. This sample has some 300,000 distinct CDR3 sequences; just under 20% occur once, and the top ten carry around a fifth. The chain is built from TRBV12-5 and TRBJ2-3; tentatively, D is TRBD1 or TRBD2 (6 bases each). This receptor was obtained from a man aged 18 to 29 who had mild COVID-19 (a few samples of this study predate the infection). Cell type and time point are not known. The sequencing sample was made of PBMCs or a T cell subset sorted from them (not recorded which). As DNA, the CDR3 is TGTGCTAGTGGTTTGGGGAGGGGGGACCCTCAATTT. This encodes CASGLGRGDPQF.